The clone carrying this TCR beta chain has a handful of counts. This record belongs to a study of blood T cell repertoires in COVID-19. Study summary: Sources were T cells, B-cell-depleted T cells, or PBMCs; the material itself was cDNA or gDNA.

Original handling: Amplification from reference gene primers served as the basis for estimated nucleated cell counts. The table came from immunoSEQ multiplex PCR; TCRdb's copy has only in-frame clones and leaves some out. The V and J calls and clone size are taken from that table; D and trimming were inferred from the DNA. The table includes some 240,000 clones, around 90% detected once. Seattle cases were enrolled at active infection and followed longitudinally. This receptor was identified in a woman aged 65 to 85 with COVID-19, enrolled during active disease. Input material: peripheral blood.

The chain's CDR3 is CSGGPSYEQYF. The CDR3 DNA reads TGCAGTGGCGGGCCCTCCTACGAGCAGTACTTC. The chain carries TRBV20-1 and TRBJ2-7, with D possibly being TRBD2 (5 bases). The CDR3 totals 11 residues. CDR1 and CDR2 (germline): DFQATT, SNEGSKA (reference sequence). V shed 7 bases and J shed 0 bases, with 7 bases lying between them.